This record concerns one T cell receptor (beta chain) sequence. Produced via immunoSEQ multiplex PCR; TCRdb's table is partial and in-frame only. The sample yields 70,000 to 100,000 clones, about 92% seen once. These data are taken from a study of T cell changes during pregnancy in multiple sclerosis. CDR3 length: 12 residues. Germline V CDR1 and CDR2: SEHNR, FQNEAQ (reference sequence). Trimming left V 1 base short and J 14 bases short, with 12 bases between. The V gene is TRBV7-9, the J gene TRBJ2-1, with D perhaps TRBD2 (6 bases). The sequence was collected from a female donor with multiple sclerosis, enrolled in a pregnancy study. The sample was peripheral blood, taken in the first trimester of pregnancy. Written as DNA, the CDR3 is TGTGCCAGCAGCTTAGAAGGCAGGGAGGAGTTCTTC. Protein product: CASSLEGREEFF.